Shown below are 28 T cell receptor beta chains from a single sample sequenced in a study of cytomegalovirus exposure and HLA in healthy donors. Use of 60 Vbeta and 13 Jbeta primers characterized the PCR. Sequencing used immunoSEQ multiplex PCR; TCRdb keeps in-frame clones, though not all of them. Of 100,000 to 150,000 clones in the sample, 80% to 90% are singletons; the top ten hold less than 3.5%. Sequencing was carried out using PBMCs. All receptors derive from a man in his fifties or sixties in good health and CMV-seronegative.

The rearrangement links TRBV6-5 to TRBJ2-7, with 7 nucleotides matching TRBD1. CDR3 length: 13 amino acids. The germline V gene has CDR1 MNHEY and CDR2 SVGAGI. Trimming cost V 5 bases and J 2 bases; bases outside gene matches: 3. CDR3 in amino acids: CASSGTVTYEQYF. The CDR3 DNA follows: TGTGCCAGCAGTGGGACAGTAACCTACGAGCAGTACTTC.

The V and J genes are TRBV5-4 and TRBJ1-2; D may be TRBD1 (6 bases). The CDR3 consists of 17 residues. In germline, CDR1 is SGHNT, CDR2 YYREEE (reference sequence). Deletions cut 4 bases from V and 5 bases from J, with 24 bases between. The CDR3 protein is CASSPAGGRGTVYGYTF. The CDR3 DNA reads TGTGCCAGCAGCCCCGCGGGGGGCCGGGGGACTGTTTATGGCTACACCTTC.

The CDR3 DNA follows: TGTGCCAGCAGCGTAGGAGACTATAACACTGAAGCTTTCTTT. Protein product: CASSVGDYNTEAFF. V gene TRBV9 combines with J gene TRBJ1-1; D gene uncertain. Germline V CDR1 and CDR2: SGDLS, YYNGEE. Trimming shortened V by 0 bases and J by 2 bases, and 8 bases separated the two germline ends. This CDR3 contains 14 residues.

J is TRBJ1-1 and V is TRBV6-5; 7 bases match TRBD1. Germline V lookup: CDR1 MNHEY, CDR2 SVGAGI. The ends lost 2 bases at V and 0 bases at J; junction bases unmatched: 6. CDR3 size: 16 residues. CDR3 sequence reads: CASSYDRDIMNTEAFF. CDR3 in DNA: TGTGCCAGCAGTTACGACAGGGATATAATGAACACTGAAGCTTTCTTT.

V is TRBV7-8 and J is TRBJ1-5, with D possibly matching TRBD1 (5 bases). Germline V gives CDR1 SGHVS, CDR2 FQNEAQ. The CDR3 consists of 16 residues. The V end was cut by 4 bases, the J end by 5 bases, with 18 bases between. As DNA, the CDR3 is TGTGCCAGCAGCTCTTTAAGCAGGGCGTCCTATCAGCCCCAGCATTTT. This encodes CASSSLSRASYQPQHF.

The chain employs TRBV4-1 and TRBJ2-5; 7 nucleotides match TRBD2. After removal of 3 bases from V and 5 bases from J, the junction contained 6 bases not matched to a gene. This CDR3 region has 14 residues. Germline V gene data show CDR1 as MGHRA and CDR2 as YSYEKL. CDR3 nucleotide sequence: TGCGCCAGCAGCCACCCCTGGGAGGGGGAGACCCAGTACTTC. This gives the protein CASSHPWEGETQYF.

This chain uses TRBV4-2 with TRBJ1-1, with D hard to call. V gave up 1 base and J gave up 11 bases, with 8 bases separating them. In germline, CDR1 is LGHNA, CDR2 YNFKEQ. This CDR3 is built from 11 residues. The chain's CDR3 is CASSQALVAFF. CDR3 coding DNA: TGTGCCAGCAGCCAAGCACTGGTCGCTTTCTTT.

This rearrangement joins TRBV5-5 to TRBJ1-1; D ambiguous. CDR1 is SGHKS and CDR2 is YYEKEE in the germline V gene (reference sequence). This CDR3 comprises 14 residues. The germline V and J ends were trimmed by 1 base and 2 bases, with 9 bases remaining between them. Here the CDR3 DNA reads TGTGCCAGCAGCTTGCGACTGATTAACACTGAAGCTTTCTTT. Its translation: CASSLRLINTEAFF. Full variable domain (outside the CDR3, taken from reference TRBV5-5 and TRBJ1-1): DAGVTQSPTHLIKTRGQQVTLRCSPISGHKSVSWYQQVLGQGPQFIFQYYEKEERGRGNFPDRFSARQFPNYSSELNVNALLLGDSALYLCASSLRLINTEAFFGQGTRLTVV.

The rearrangement uses TRBV5-8 and TRBJ2-2; no definite D call. This CDR3 contains 15 residues. Germline CDR1 and CDR2: SGHTS and YDEGEE. Deletions cut 0 bases from V and 4 bases from J, with 10 bases between. CDR3 in amino acids: CASSLVGWSTGELFF. The CDR3 DNA reads as TGTGCCAGCAGCTTGGTTGGGTGGAGCACCGGGGAGCTGTTTTTT.

J is TRBJ2-1 and V is TRBV10-1; possible D gene TRBD1, 5 bases. The germline CDR1 and CDR2 sequences are WNHNN and SYGVQD (reference sequence). The ends were cut back, 3 bases at V and 5 bases at J, with 8 bases in the middle. This CDR3 has 13 amino acids. Here the CDR3 reads CASSERGNNEQFF. In DNA form, the CDR3 reads TGCGCCAGCAGTGAAAGGGGCAACAATGAGCAGTTCTTC.

The chain recombines TRBV7-2 with TRBJ1-1; D may be TRBD1 (5 bases). Germline V gene data show CDR1 as SGHTA and CDR2 as FQGNSA. CDR3 size: 16 residues. Trimming stripped 1 base from V and 4 bases from J, with 16 bases between. The CDR3 region is CASSLEPVREGTEAFF. The CDR3 DNA sequence: TGTGCCAGCAGCTTAGAACCGGTCAGGGAGGGCACTGAAGCTTTCTTT. Looking up the rest from reference TRBV7-2 and TRBJ1-1 gives the full variable domain: GAGVSQSPSNKVTEKGKDVELRCDPISGHTALYWYRQSLGQGLEFLIYFQGNSAPDKSGLPSDRFSAERTGGSVSTLTIQRTQQEDSAVYLCASSLEPVREGTEAFFGQGTRLTVV.

The V gene is TRBV6-1, the J gene TRBJ1-2; TRBD1 aligns across 9 bases. The V and J ends lost 11 bases and 3 bases, in that order; junction bases with no gene match: 4. The CDR3 covers 12 residues. Germline lookup yields CDR1 MNHNS and CDR2 SASEGT. CDR3 DNA sequence: TGTGCCTTCCGGACAGGGGACTATGGCTACACCTTC. Translation gives CAFRTGDYGYTF.

The chain employs TRBV7-9 and TRBJ2-7; D may be TRBD2 (7 bases). There are 13 residues in the CDR3. Germline loops: CDR1 SEHNR, CDR2 FQNEAQ (reference sequence). V gave up 0 bases and J gave up 5 bases, with 8 bases separating them. CDR3 loop: CASSLAGGHEQYF. The DNA of the CDR3 is TGTGCCAGCAGCTTAGCGGGGGGGCACGAGCAGTACTTC.

The chain carries TRBV15 and TRBJ1-5; 7 nucleotides agree with TRBD1. The CDR3 has 17 residues. Germline CDR1 is LNHNV and CDR2 is YYDKDF (reference sequence). V gave up 5 bases and J gave up 3 bases; unmatched junction bases: 13. CDR3 DNA: TGTGCCACCAGCCTGACAGGGTCGTCTAAATCCAATCAGCCCCAGCATTTT. It translates to CATSLTGSSKSNQPQHF.

The rearrangement joins TRBV9 to TRBJ2-7, with 7 nucleotides matching TRBD1. With V trimmed by 6 bases and J by 6 bases, 12 bases remained unmatched. This CDR3 is built from 14 residues. The germline CDR1 and CDR2 sequences are SGDLS and YYNGEE. The CDR3 here is CASNRQGRASEQYF. The CDR3 DNA is TGTGCCAGCAACAGACAGGGAAGGGCTTCCGAGCAGTACTTC.

This clone was detected once. Here the CDR3 reads CASTISRDSYEQYF. The CDR3 coding sequence is TGTGCCAGCACCATCAGCCGGGACAGCTACGAGCAGTACTTC. V usage is TRBV7-2 and J usage is TRBJ2-7; 7 nucleotides agree with TRBD1. Trimming at V came to 7 bases and at J to 3 bases, leaving 9 bases not matched to a gene. Germline lookup yields CDR1 SGHTA and CDR2 FQGNSA. The CDR3 has 14 residues.

The rearrangement uses TRBV5-1 and TRBJ2-2; TRBD2 matches 9 bases. This CDR3 is 17 amino acids long. From germline, CDR1 is SGHRS and CDR2 YFSETQ. The ends lost 2 bases at V and 2 bases at J; junction bases unmatched: 7. The DNA for the CDR3 is TGCGCCAGCAGCTTCTCTCTAGCGGGGATTAACACCGGGGAGCTGTTTTTT. As protein: CASSFSLAGINTGELFF.

The chain links TRBV18 to TRBJ1-2; maybe TRBD1 (6 bases). Trimming cost V 3 bases and J 4 bases, with 21 bases left between them. This CDR3 contains 17 residues. Germline values: CDR1 KGHSH, CDR2 LQKENI. This CDR3 reads CASSPRGFTGKSYGYTF. Here the CDR3 DNA reads TGTGCCAGCTCACCGAGGGGATTTACAGGGAAATCCTATGGCTACACCTTC. The full variable domain, completed using reference TRBV18 and TRBJ1-2, is NAGVMQNPRHLVRRRGQEARLRCSPMKGHSHVYWYRQLPEEGLKFMVYLQKENIIDESGMPKERFSAEFPKEGPSILRIQQVVRGDSAAYFCASSPRGFTGKSYGYTFGSGTRLTVV.

CDR3 sequence reads: CATSRDPGTGELFF. The CDR3 DNA follows: TGTGCCACCAGCAGAGATCCAGGTACCGGGGAGCTGTTTTTT. The genes are TRBV15 and TRBJ2-2; D is unresolved. Per the germline V gene, CDR1 is LNHNV and CDR2 is YYDKDF (reference sequence). The CDR3 totals 14 residues. V lost 0 bases to trimming and J lost 5 bases, with 7 bases between them.

The rearrangement uses TRBV6-5 and TRBJ2-7, with TRBD2 identical over 9 bases. This CDR3 has 14 residues. Per germline, CDR1 MNHEY and CDR2 SVGAGI. V lost 6 bases, J lost 2 bases, and 5 bases stayed unmatched. The CDR3 region is CASRGLAHTYEQYF. Here the CDR3 DNA reads TGTGCCAGCAGGGGACTAGCTCATACCTACGAGCAGTACTTC.

The chain has TRBV28 and TRBJ2-7, with TRBD1 as a possible D gene (6 bases). CDR1 and CDR2 from the germline V gene are MDHEN and SYDVKM. This CDR3 comprises 12 residues. Trimming left V 5 bases short and J 3 bases short, with 8 bases between. The CDR3 loop reads CASSRQDYEQYF. CDR3 in DNA: TGTGCCAGCAGTAGACAGGACTACGAGCAGTACTTC.

Of note for this clone: Relative to the germline gene, one junction end is altered; a read error may explain this. DNA for the CDR3: TGTGCCAGCAGTGAAGAGGGGCGTTCAAGAGAGCCCCAGTACTTC. It specifies CASSEEGRSREPQYF. The J gene is TRBJ2-5, the V gene TRBV6-1, with D possibly TRBD1 on 5 matching bases. This CDR3 is built from 15 residues. In germline, CDR1 is MNHNS, CDR2 SASEGT.

DNA for the CDR3: TGCGCCAGCAGTGACCGTAACTCCTACGTGGCTTTCTTT. Translating it yields CASSDRNSYVAFF. The V call is TRBV10-1, the J call TRBJ1-1; D is uncertain. CDR1 is WNHNN and CDR2 is SYGVQD in the germline V gene (reference sequence). Trimming removed 3 bases from V and 11 bases from J, with 16 bases in between. The CDR3 sequence is 13 residues long.

This chain connects TRBV30 to TRBJ1-5, with D perhaps TRBD1 (6 bases). The CDR3 length is 14 residues. V lost 0 bases and J 5 bases, leaving 11 bases between the germline ends. The germline gives CDR1 GTSNPN, CDR2 SVGIG (reference sequence). CDR3 amino acids: CAWSVGDIYQPQHF. The CDR3 DNA follows: TGTGCCTGGAGTGTAGGGGACATATATCAGCCCCAGCATTTT.

This clone was found once. V usage is TRBV6-5 and J usage is TRBJ1-2; D unresolved. The CDR3 is 13 residues long. V lost 2 bases, J lost 7 bases, and 11 bases lay in between. Germline CDR1 reads MNHEY; CDR2 reads SVGAGI. The CDR3 DNA reads as TGTGCCAGCAGTTACACCGTGGGCACTGGCTACACCTTC. Encoded protein: CASSYTVGTGYTF.

This chain links TRBV9 with TRBJ2-7; a possible D gene is TRBD1 (6 bases). This CDR3 comprises 14 residues. V lost 4 bases to trimming and J lost 2 bases, with 13 bases between them. The germline V gene encodes CDR1 SGDLS and CDR2 YYNGEE. Here the CDR3 DNA reads TGTGCCAGCAGCCGACAGGTTTCCACCTACGAGCAGTACTTC. Protein product: CASSRQVSTYEQYF.

The chain combines TRBV10-3 with TRBJ2-3; 7 bases agree with TRBD2. Unmatched junction bases numbered 6, after V lost 1 base and J lost 2 bases. The CDR3 has 16 amino acids. Germline assignment: CDR1 ENHRY and CDR2 SYGVKD. The DNA for the CDR3 is TGTGCCATCAGTGAGTTGGCGGGGGAGCTCACAGATACGCAGTATTTT. This encodes CAISELAGELTDTQYF.

The CDR3, as DNA: TGTGCCAGCAGTCCGGTGGGGGGGCTCCAAGAGACCCAGTACTTC. It is translated as CASSPVGGLQETQYF. The chain joins TRBV5-4 to TRBJ2-5, with D perhaps TRBD2 (7 bases). Germline V gives CDR1 SGHNT, CDR2 YYREEE (reference sequence). This CDR3 is built from 15 residues. V lost 5 bases and J 1 base, leaving 15 bases between the germline ends.